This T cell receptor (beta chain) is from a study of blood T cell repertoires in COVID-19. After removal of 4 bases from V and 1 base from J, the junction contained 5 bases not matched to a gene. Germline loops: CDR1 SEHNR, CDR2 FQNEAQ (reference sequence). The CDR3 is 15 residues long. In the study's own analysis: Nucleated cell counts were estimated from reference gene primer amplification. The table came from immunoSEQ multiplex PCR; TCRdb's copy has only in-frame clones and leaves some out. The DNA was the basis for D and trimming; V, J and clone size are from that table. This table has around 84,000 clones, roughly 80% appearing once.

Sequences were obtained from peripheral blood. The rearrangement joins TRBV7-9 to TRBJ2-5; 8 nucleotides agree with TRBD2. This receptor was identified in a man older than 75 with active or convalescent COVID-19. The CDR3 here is CASSYLRGGQETQYF. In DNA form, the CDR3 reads TGTGCCAGCAGCTACCTTCGGGGGGGCCAAGAGACCCAGTACTTC.